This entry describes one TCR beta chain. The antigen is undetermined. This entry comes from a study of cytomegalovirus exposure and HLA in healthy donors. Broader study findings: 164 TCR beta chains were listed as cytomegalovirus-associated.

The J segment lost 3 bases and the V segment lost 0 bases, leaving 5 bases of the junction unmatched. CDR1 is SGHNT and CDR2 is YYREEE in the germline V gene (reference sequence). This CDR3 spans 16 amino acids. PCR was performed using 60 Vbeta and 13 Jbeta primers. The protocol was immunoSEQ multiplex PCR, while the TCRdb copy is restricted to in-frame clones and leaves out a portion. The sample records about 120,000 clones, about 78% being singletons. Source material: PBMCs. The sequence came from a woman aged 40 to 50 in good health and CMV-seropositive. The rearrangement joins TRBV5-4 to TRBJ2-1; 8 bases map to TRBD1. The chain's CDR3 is CASSLGYGTGYNEQFF. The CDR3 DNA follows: TGTGCCAGCAGCTTGGGATATGGGACAGGCTACAATGAGCAGTTCTTC.